These T cell receptor beta chains were read from a single sample in a study of tumor-infiltrating lymphocytes in primary liver carcinoma. MiXCR, applied by TCRdb to the multiplex PCR reads, yields one record per CDR3 protein. There are about 74,000 distinct CDR3 sequences in the sample; about 72% occur only once, and around a quarter lies in the top ten. The sequenced sample consisted of liver tumor tissue from sampling region 4. Every receptor here comes from a man aged 40-49 years with primary liver carcinoma and hepatitis B virus infection. The CDR3 runs from the conserved cysteine through the conserved F or W. The D gene is left open where the match is weak. Size tells how often a clone was seen (once, few, many) or the class of an expanded clone, and some rows leave it out.

.,TRBJ2-3,.,TRBV4-1,15,TGCGCCAGCAGCCAAGGTATACTAGCTTTGGATACGCAGTACTTT,CASSQGILALDTQYF
TRBD2,TRBJ2-7,.,TRBV20-1,15,TGCAGTGCTTCTGCTGGGGGTAGCGGGAGACACGAGCAGTACTTC,CSASAGGSGRHEQYF
TRBD2,TRBJ2-3,.,TRBV7-6,16,TGTGCCAGCAGCGGACGAGCGGGAGGGGGCACAGATACGCAGTATTTT,CASSGRAGGGTDTQYF
.,TRBJ2-7,many,TRBV4-1,13,TGCGCCAGCAGCCGCACAGGGTATTACGAGCAGTACTTC,CASSRTGYYEQYF
TRBD1,TRBJ2-7,many,TRBV7-9,12,TGTGCCAGCAGCCGGACAGGAGACGAGCAGTACTTC,CASSRTGDEQYF
.,TRBJ1-1,.,TRBV29-1,13,TGCAGCGTTGGTTCGGGACATCCCGCTGAGGCTTTCTTT,CSVGSGHPAEAFF
TRBD1,TRBJ2-3,.,TRBV11-1,16,TGTCCCAGCAGCCACAGGGGTCGCTACTCCACAGATACGCAGTATTTT,CPSSHRGRYSTDTQYF
.,TRBJ2-2,.,TRBV7-3,18,TGTGCCAGCACCCCGTCCGGACTAAGCATGGTGGACACCGGGGAGCTGTTTTTT,CASTPSGLSMVDTGELFF
.,TRBJ2-7,once,TRBV29-1,12,TGCAGTCCCAAAGGCAACTCCTACGAGCAGTACTTC,CSPKGNSYEQYF
.,TRBJ2-1,many,TRBV6-1,12,TGTGCCAGCAGTGAAGCGGTCAATGAGCAGTTCTTC,CASSEAVNEQFF
TRBD2,TRBJ2-1,.,TRBV4-2,17,TGTGCCAGCAGCCAAGGTGGAGGACTAGCGGGAAACAATGAGCAGTTCTTC,CASSQGGGLAGNNEQFF
.,TRBJ1-6,.,TRBV4-2,15,TGTGCCAGCAGCCGCTTGGAAAGTAAGAATTCACCCCTCCACTTT,CASSRLESKNSPLHF
.,TRBJ1-4,once,TRBV11-2,14,TGTGCCAGTAGCTTAGAGGCTGGAGACGAAAAACTGTTTTTT,CASSLEAGDEKLFF
.,TRBJ1-1,.,TRBV14,15,TGTGCCAGCAACCTACAGGGTATACCGAGTATTGAAGCTTTCTTT,CASNLQGIPSIEAFF
.,TRBJ2-2,many,TRBV5-6,15,TGTGCCAGCAGCTTGGGACTGGGCAACACCGGGGAGCTGTTTTTT,CASSLGLGNTGELFF
.,TRBJ2-5,.,TRBV11-1,19,TGTGCCTGCTGCCCGCCCCCGGAGGTCAAGAAGGACTTCCAAGAGACCCAGTACTTC,CACCPPPEVKKDFQETQYF
.,TRBJ2-5,.,TRBV9,13,TGTGCCAGCAACTTGCAGGGACAAGAGACCCAGTACTTC,CASNLQGQETQYF
TRBD1,TRBJ2-7,.,TRBV11-2,14,TGTGCCAGCAGCTCGGGACAGGTAGACCACGGGCAGTACTTC,CASSSGQVDHGQYF
TRBD2,TRBJ2-1,.,TRBV29-1,16,TGCAGCGTTGAACCCTCGACTAGCGGGACCTACAACGAGCAGTTCTTC,CSVEPSTSGTYNEQFF
.,TRBJ2-2,.,TRBV30,17,TGTGCCTACCCATTCAACTGGGACTCCGAGAACACCGGGGAGCTGTTTTTT,CAYPFNWDSENTGELFF
.,TRBJ2-3,.,TRBV29-1,13,TGCAGCCGGTATCCTGGGGGCACAGATATGCAGTATTTT,CSRYPGGTDMQYF
.,TRBJ2-7,.,TRBV6-5,13,TGTGCCAGCAACTCGAATGGGAGAACCAAGCAGTACTTC,CASNSNGRTKQYF
TRBD1,TRBJ2-3,.,TRBV2,17,TGTGCCAGCAGTGAAGCCCTGCAGGGGGCCACAGGAGATACGCGGTATTTT,CASSEALQGATGDTRYF
TRBD1,TRBJ2-5,once,TRBV5-4,14,TGTGTCAGCAGCATGACAGGGGTTGGCGAGACCCAGTACTTC,CVSSMTGVGETQYF
.,TRBJ2-2,.,TRBV2,13,TGTGTCGTAGGGGGGGGGAACACCGGGGAGCTGTTTTTT,CVVGGGNTGELFF
TRBD1,TRBJ2-2,.,TRBV11-2,17,TGTTGCAGAAGCTTTGATCGGGACAGGGTCGGCACCGGGGAGCTGTTTTTT,CCRSFDRDRVGTGELFF
.,TRBJ2-2,.,TRBV28,18,TGTGCCAGCAGAGGAGTCGGACTATCGGGATTGAACACGGGGGAGCTGTTTTTT,CASRGVGLSGLNTGELFF
.,TRBJ2-6,many,TRBV6-4,15,TGTGCCAGCAGTGAAGAGGACTCTGGGGCCAACGTCCTGACTTTC,CASSEEDSGANVLTF
.,TRBJ2-5,.,TRBV11-2,14,TGTGCCAGCAGCCCTGACATCGGCTGGGAGACCCAATACTTC,CASSPDIGWETQYF
TRBD1,TRBJ1-2,.,TRBV29-1,12,TGCAGCGTTTCGGACAGGGTCATTGGCTACACCTTC,CSVSDRVIGYTF
.,TRBJ2-3,.,TRBV7-9,11,TGTGCCAGCAGCCCCCAGGGTATGCAGTATTTT,CASSPQGMQYF
TRBD2,TRBJ2-1,.,TRBV11-2,16,TGTGTCAGCAGCTTATCGACTGGGGGGGGGGTCAATGAGCAGTTCTTC,CVSSLSTGGGVNEQFF
TRBD2,TRBJ2-3,.,TRBV5-1,15,TGCACCAGCAGCTTATCGGGAGGGCGCACAGATACGCAGTATTTT,CTSSLSGGRTDTQYF
.,TRBJ2-5,.,TRBV7-2,14,TGTGCCATCAGCTTAACGGGGATCGGGGAGACCCAGTACTTC,CAISLTGIGETQYF
.,TRBJ1-4,.,TRBV4-1,16,TGCGCCAGGAGCCGCCAACAGGGTGAAACTAATGAAAAACTGTTTTTT,CARSRQQGETNEKLFF
TRBD2,TRBJ2-1,once,TRBV11-2,16,TGTGTCAGCAGCTTATCGGCTGGGGGGGGGGTCAATGAGCAGTCCTTC,CVSSLSAGGGVNEQSF
.,TRBJ2-7,once,TRBV28,14,TGTGCCAGCACCTACTCACAGGAAGACTACGAGCAGTACTTC,CASTYSQEDYEQYF
.,TRBJ1-5,once,TRBV6-1,16,TGTGCCGCTAACCTCAACTCACATGGGAGCTATCAGCCCCAGCAGTTT,CAANLNSHGSYQPQQF
.,TRBJ2-1,.,TRBV29-1,13,TGCAGCGTTCCTAGGGGGATCTACAATGAGCAGTTCTTC,CSVPRGIYNEQFF
.,TRBJ2-1,.,TRBV6-5,14,TGTGCCAGCAGCCAACCGGGGACCTACGATGAGCAGTTCTTC,CASSQPGTYDEQFF
TRBD2,TRBJ2-1,medium-sized,TRBV7-8,15,TGTGCCAGCAGCCCAGGACTAGCGGATTACAATGAGCAGTTCTTC,CASSPGLADYNEQFF
.,TRBJ2-2,.,TRBV11-2,15,TGTGCCAACACAAATAGACAGGACTGGACCGGGGAGCTGTTTTTT,CANTNRQDWTGELFF